The 13 T cell receptor beta chains below all came from one sample that was sequenced in a study of OX40 agonist ivuxolimab in advanced cancers. Produced via immunoSEQ multiplex PCR; TCRdb's table is partial and in-frame only. The data contain around 80,000 clones, roughly 91% of them singletons. Specimen: CD4+ or CD8+ T cells sorted from blood, collected in a trial of the OX40 agonist ivuxolimab. The source is an adult with an advanced solid tumor such as melanoma, head and neck, liver or kidney cancer.

The chain carries TRBV5-1 and TRBJ1-1; D not resolved. V lost 0 bases and J lost 0, with 6 bases in between. CDR1 and CDR2 (germline): SGHRS, YFSETQ. The CDR3 length is 14 residues. For the CDR3, the DNA is TGCGCCAGCAGCTTGGACCCGGTGAACACTGAAGCTTTCTTT. Translation gives CASSLDPVNTEAFF. Full variable domain (remainder filled in from reference TRBV5-1 and TRBJ1-1): KAGVTQTPRYLIKTRGQQVTLSCSPISGHRSVSWYQQTPGQGLQFLFEYFSETQRNKGNFPGRFSGRQFSNSRSEMNVSTLELGDSALYLCASSLDPVNTEAFFGQGTRLTVV.

The V call is TRBV29-1, the J call TRBJ1-2, with 8 positions matching TRBD1. The junction had 10 bases not matched to a gene; V was cut back by 6 bases and J by 4 bases. The CDR3 runs 14 residues. Germline CDR1 is SQVTM and CDR2 is ANQGSEA. CDR3 sequence (DNA): TGCAGCGTGCGGTCGACAGGGGTGAGCTATGGCTACACCTTC. This codes for CSVRSTGVSYGYTF.

The chain has TRBV10-3 and TRBJ1-2; the D gene is possibly TRBD1 (5 bases). This CDR3 comprises 13 residues. The V and J ends lost 0 bases and 7 bases respectively, with 9 bases between them. CDR1 and CDR2 (germline): ENHRY, SYGVKD. The CDR3 sequence: CAISESSGGGYTF. CDR3 coding DNA: TGTGCCATCAGTGAGTCGAGCGGGGGTGGCTACACCTTC.

V gene TRBV9 combines with J gene TRBJ2-1; TRBD1 agrees at 8 bases. Unmatched junction bases numbered 7, after V lost 1 base and J lost 4 bases. Germline values: CDR1 SGDLS, CDR2 YYNGEE. The CDR3 has 16 amino acids. The CDR3 region is CASSVSGTGGYNEQFF. The CDR3 DNA follows: TGTGCCAGCAGCGTATCTGGAACAGGGGGGTACAATGAGCAGTTCTTC.

DNA for the CDR3: TGCGCCAGCAGCTTGGGGGGGATACGAAACACCATATATTTT. It specifies CASSLGGIRNTIYF. This chain connects TRBV5-1 to TRBJ1-3, with D possibly matching TRBD1 (5 bases). The V and J ends lost 0 bases and 5 bases respectively, with 9 bases between them. The CDR3 sequence is 14 residues long. Germline CDR1 is SGHRS and CDR2 is YFSETQ.

V gene TRBV4-1 combines with J gene TRBJ1-1; D is uncertain. Germline loops: CDR1 MGHRA, CDR2 YSYEKL. This CDR3 has 16 residues. V was clipped by 2 bases and J by 2 bases, with 15 bases between them. The CDR3 loop is CASSQHPDRGNTEAFF. The CDR3 nucleotides are TGCGCCAGCAGCCAACATCCTGACCGGGGTAACACTGAAGCTTTCTTT.

V and J are TRBV28 and TRBJ2-1; 9 positions match TRBD2. Trimming took 5 bases from V and 5 from J; bases not matched to a gene: 13. Germline CDR1 is MDHEN and CDR2 is SYDVKM. The CDR3 consists of 17 residues. The CDR3 spells CASSTGTPGLANNEQFF. CDR3 sequence (DNA): TGTGCCAGCAGTACCGGGACTCCGGGACTAGCCAACAATGAGCAGTTCTTC.

The chain carries TRBV28 and TRBJ1-5; no clear D. This CDR3 contains 12 residues. The germline gives CDR1 MDHEN, CDR2 SYDVKM. V was pared by 8 bases and J by 0 bases, with 5 bases between. CDR3 in amino acids: CASANSNQPQHF. The CDR3, as DNA: TGTGCCAGCGCTAATAGCAATCAGCCCCAGCATTTT.

This clone was recorded a few times. This chain joins TRBV28 and TRBJ1-3; unclear D gene. This CDR3 is built from 12 residues. V lost 8 bases to trimming and J lost 7 bases, with 12 bases between them. Germline loops: CDR1 MDHEN, CDR2 SYDVKM. CDR3 nucleotides: TGTGCCAGCTGGCAGCTAAAGAACACCATATATTTT. This codes for CASWQLKNTIYF.

As concerns this clone: Other DNA sequences in this specimen translate into the identical CDR3. The CDR3 DNA follows: TGCGCCAGCAGCTCAGGACAGGGTAATGAAAAACTGTTTTTT. It yields the protein CASSSGQGNEKLFF. This chain uses TRBV5-1 with TRBJ1-4; the match to TRBD1 covers 8 bases. V lost 3 bases, J lost 4 bases, and 2 bases stayed unmatched. Germline loops: CDR1 SGHRS, CDR2 YFSETQ. This CDR3 spans 14 amino acids.

The chain uses TRBV7-9 and TRBJ1-2; D remains ambiguous. The CDR3 is 13 residues long. The V end lost 8 bases, the J end lost 6 bases, and 16 bases lay between the germline ends. Germline V CDR1 and CDR2: SEHNR, FQNEAQ (reference sequence). CDR3 region: CASSATGENGYTF. The CDR3 coding sequence is TGTGCCAGCTCCGCCACTGGGGAAAATGGCTACACCTTC.

The V gene is TRBV7-3, the J gene TRBJ2-7, with D possibly matching TRBD1 (5 bases). V gave up 2 bases and J gave up 2 bases, with 10 bases separating them. The CDR3 has 14 amino acids. Germline loops: CDR1 SGHTA, CDR2 FQGTGA. Written as DNA, the CDR3 is TGTGCCAGCAGCTTAGGCAGGGTCCCCTACGAGCAGTACTTC. Amino acid sequence: CASSLGRVPYEQYF.

The chain uses TRBV6-5 and TRBJ1-4; 7 nucleotides align to TRBD1. Trimming took 6 bases from V and 8 from J; bases not matched to a gene: 12. CDR1 is MNHEY and CDR2 is SVGAGI in the germline V gene. This CDR3 spans 15 amino acids. CDR3 DNA: TGTGCCAGCAGGGCAGGGGGGTCGCGGGAGGAAAAACTGTTTTTT. Residues: CASRAGGSREEKLFF.